This T cell receptor (beta chain) derives from a study of OX40 agonist ivuxolimab in advanced cancers. Study information: Participants could have had prior anti-PD-1, anti-PD-L1 or anti-CTLA-4 therapy, and more than 35% had some. Broader study findings: Specificity for antigen went undetermined in the expanded peripheral T cells. Partial responders dosed at 0.1-3.0 mg/kg displayed clonal expansion ranking among the lowest.

Some clones are missing from TCRdb's copy, which holds only in-frame ones; the method was immunoSEQ multiplex PCR. Of 55,000 to 80,000 clones in the sample, around 84% were seen once. Trimming removed 1 base from V and 9 bases from J, with 17 bases in between. Germline V gives CDR1 SGHDT, CDR2 YYEEEE. This CDR3 is built from 15 residues. Blood samples were obtained at baseline, cycle 4 day 1, and cycle 7 day 1. In regard to this clone: The antigen is not known.

The specimen comprised CD4+ or CD8+ T cells sorted from blood, sampled in a trial of the OX40 agonist ivuxolimab. This receptor was identified in an adult with an advanced solid tumor such as melanoma, head and neck, liver or kidney cancer. V usage is TRBV5-6 and J usage is TRBJ1-3; D is unresolved. CDR3 in DNA: TGTGCCAGCAGCTTGACAGTCTACGACCGAACCACCATATATTTT. Translating gives CASSLTVYDRTTIYF.